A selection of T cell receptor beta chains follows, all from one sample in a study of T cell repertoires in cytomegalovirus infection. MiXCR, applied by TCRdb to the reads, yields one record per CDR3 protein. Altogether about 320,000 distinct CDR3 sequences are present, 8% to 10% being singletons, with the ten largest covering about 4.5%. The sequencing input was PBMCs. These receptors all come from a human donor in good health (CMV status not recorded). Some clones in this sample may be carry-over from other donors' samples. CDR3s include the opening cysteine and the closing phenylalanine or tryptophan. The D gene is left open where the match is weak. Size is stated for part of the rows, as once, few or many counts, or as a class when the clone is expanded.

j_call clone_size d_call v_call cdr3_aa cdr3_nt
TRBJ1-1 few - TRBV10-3 CAISESAGAFGAFF TGTGCCATCAGTGAGTCGGCGGGGGCATTCGGGGCTTTCTTT
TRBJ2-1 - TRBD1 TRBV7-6 CASSPRTGDVTGEQFF TGTGCCAGCAGCCCCAGGACAGGGGACGTGACGGGTGAGCAGTTCTTC
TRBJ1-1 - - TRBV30 CAWRRGRETEAFF TGTGCCTGGAGGAGAGGAAGGGAGACTGAAGCTTTCTTT
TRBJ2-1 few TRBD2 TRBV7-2 CASSSGTTTYNEQFF TGTGCCAGCAGCTCTGGGACTACCACTTACAATGAGCAGTTCTTC
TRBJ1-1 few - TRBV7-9 CASSFRRQARNTEAFF TGTGCCAGCAGCTTCCGTAGACAAGCCAGGAACACTGAAGCTTTCTTT
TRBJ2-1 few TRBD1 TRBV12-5 CASGWGQTYNEQFF TGTGCTAGTGGTTGGGGACAGACCTACAATGAGCAGTTCTTC
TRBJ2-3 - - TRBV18 CASSPLRGGTTDTQYF TGTGCCAGCTCACCGCTGAGGGGAGGAACCACAGATACGCAGTATTTT
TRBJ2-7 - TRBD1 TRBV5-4 CASSQETGKSSYEQYF TGTGCCAGCAGCCAGGAGACAGGGAAGAGCTCCTACGAGCAGTACTTC
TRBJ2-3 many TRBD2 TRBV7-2 CASSFGLAGRFTDTQYF TGTGCCAGCAGCTTCGGACTAGCGGGGCGATTCACAGATACGCAGTATTTT
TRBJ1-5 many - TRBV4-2 CASSQDLGGGNQPQHF TGTGCCAGCAGCCAAGATCTTGGAGGAGGCAATCAGCCCCAGCATTTT